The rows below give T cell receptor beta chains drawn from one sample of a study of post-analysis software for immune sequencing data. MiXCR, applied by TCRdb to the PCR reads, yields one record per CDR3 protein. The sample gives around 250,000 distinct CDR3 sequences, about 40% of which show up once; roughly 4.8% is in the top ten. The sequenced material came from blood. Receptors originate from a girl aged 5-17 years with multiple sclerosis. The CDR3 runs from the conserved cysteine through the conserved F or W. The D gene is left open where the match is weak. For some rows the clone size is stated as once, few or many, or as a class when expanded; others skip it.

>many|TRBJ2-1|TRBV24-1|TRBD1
CATSDPGQSSIHEQFF
TGTGCCACCAGTGACCCGGGACAGTCCTCAATCCATGAGCAGTTCTTC
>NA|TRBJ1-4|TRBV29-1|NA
CSVRTVWDEKLFF
TGCAGCGTTCGGACAGTTTGGGATGAAAAACTGTTTTTT
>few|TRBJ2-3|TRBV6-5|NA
CASRSTATDTQYF
TGTGCCAGCAGATCAACAGCCACAGATACGCAGTATTTT
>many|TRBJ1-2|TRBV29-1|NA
CSVEDLPGQSYGYTF
TGCAGCGTTGAAGATCTCCCTGGGCAGTCCTATGGCTACACCTTC
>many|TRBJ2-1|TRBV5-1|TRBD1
CASSLKTGNNEQFF
TGCGCCAGCAGCTTGAAGACAGGGAACAATGAGCAGTTCTTC
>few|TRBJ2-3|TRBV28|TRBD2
CASTMSRLALDTQYF
TGTGCCAGCACCATGTCCCGACTAGCGCTAGATACGCAGTATTTT
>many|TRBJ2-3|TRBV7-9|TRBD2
CASSLVGLARTDTQYF
TGTGCCAGCAGCTTAGTGGGACTAGCGCGTACAGATACGCAGTATTTT
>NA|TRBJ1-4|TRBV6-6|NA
CASSPQGRTNEKLFF
TGTGCCAGCAGTCCCCAGGGCAGAACTAATGAAAAACTGTTTTTT
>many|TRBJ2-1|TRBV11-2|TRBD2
CASSPAWSGSFRWNEQFF
TGTGCCAGCAGCCCGGCGTGGAGCGGGAGTTTTCGATGGAATGAGCAGTTCTTC
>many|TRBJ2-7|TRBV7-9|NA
CASSRTASNEQYF
TGTGCCAGCAGTCGGACGGCGAGCAACGAGCAGTACTTC
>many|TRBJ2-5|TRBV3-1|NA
CASSQVALLKNQETQYF
TGTGCCAGCAGCCAAGTAGCTCTTCTTAAAAACCAAGAGACCCAGTACTTC
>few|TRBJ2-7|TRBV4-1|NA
CASSQANLRGRAYEQYF
TGCGCCAGCAGCCAAGCGAACTTGAGGGGACGGGCTTACGAGCAGTACTTC
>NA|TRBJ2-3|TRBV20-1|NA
CSAPSIGQSADTQYF
TGCAGTGCTCCCTCAATAGGACAGTCCGCAGATACGCAGTATTTT
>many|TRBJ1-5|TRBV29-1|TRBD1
CSVRATGGDLNQPQHF
TGCAGCGTTCGCGCGACAGGGGGCGATTTGAATCAGCCCCAGCATTTT
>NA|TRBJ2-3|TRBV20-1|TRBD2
CSALAGSTDTQYF
TGCAGTGCTCTAGCGGGAAGCACAGATACGCAGTATTTT
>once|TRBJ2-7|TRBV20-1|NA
CSVRGQNYEQYF
TGCAGTGTTAGAGGTCAGAACTACGAGCAGTACTTC
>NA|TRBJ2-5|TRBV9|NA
CASSVAPLAHETQYF
TGTGCCAGCAGCGTAGCCCCCTTGGCCCACGAGACCCAGTACTTC